The 10 T cell receptor beta chains listed next were all sequenced from one sample in a study of long-term antiretroviral therapy in people with HIV (dated by TCRdb to between 2021 and 2022). The immunoSEQ hsTCRB v3.0 assay was used at survey level resolution to sequence the TRB variable region. Not all clones reach the TCRdb copy of this immuneACCESS table, which keeps in-frame sequences only. Checked studies attribute under half of the gap to unresolved V genes and leave the rest unexplained. The sample table records about 30,000 clones; 95% of these occur just once. The ten largest account for 3% to 3.5% of the sample. Sequenced here: unsorted PBMCs, sampled 5.3 years after starting antiretroviral therapy. These receptors were collected from a man in his forties or fifties with HIV.

V is TRBV19 and J is TRBJ1-1; D is undetermined. The CDR3 sequence is 15 residues long. Per the germline V gene, CDR1 is LNHDA and CDR2 is SQIVND (reference sequence). Trimming left V 7 bases short and J 0 bases short, with 15 bases between. The CDR3: CASTSPGLMNTEAFF. CDR3 DNA sequence: TGTGCCAGTACTTCCCCAGGACTGATGAACACTGAAGCTTTCTTT.

The chain couples TRBV6-5 to TRBJ1-2; a possible D gene is TRBD1 (5 bases). Germline lookup yields CDR1 MNHEY and CDR2 SVGAGI. With 2 bases removed from V and 7 bases from J, the gap between germline ends came to 5 bases. CDR3 length: 11 residues. As DNA, the CDR3 is TGTGCCAGCAGTTACGGGGGTGGCTACACCTTC. Amino acids: CASSYGGGYTF.

This chain links TRBV10-1 with TRBJ2-7; 9 bases match TRBD2. The CDR3 has 13 residues. V dropped 5 bases and J dropped 2; count of bases not matched to a gene: 1. CDR1 and CDR2 (germline): WNHNN, SYGVQD (reference sequence). The CDR3 coding sequence is TGCGCCAGCAGTTTAGCGGGGGCCTACGAGCAGTACTTC. Its protein product is CASSLAGAYEQYF.

This chain links TRBV10-3 with TRBJ1-4; D ambiguous. From germline, CDR1 is ENHRY and CDR2 SYGVKD. The CDR3 runs 14 residues. V was trimmed by 4 bases and J by 5 bases, leaving 11 bases between them. CDR3: CAISASGPNEKLFF. The CDR3 DNA sequence: TGTGCCATCAGTGCCTCGGGCCCAAATGAAAAACTGTTTTTT.

V gene TRBV7-8 combines with J gene TRBJ2-2; 14 bases align to TRBD2. The CDR3 has 16 residues. CDR1 is SGHVS and CDR2 is FQNEAQ in the germline V gene. The V gene end was trimmed by 5 bases and the J gene end by 5 bases; junction bases not matched to a gene: 4. The CDR3 loop is CASSPWTSGGTGELFF. For the CDR3, the DNA is TGTGCCAGCAGCCCTTGGACTAGCGGGGGGACCGGGGAGCTGTTTTTT. The full variable domain, completed using reference TRBV7-8 and TRBJ2-2, is GAGVSQSPRYKVAKRGQDVALRCDPISGHVSLFWYQQALGQGPEFLTYFQNEAQLDKSGLPSDRFFAERPEGSVSTLKIQRTQQEDSAVYLCASSPWTSGGTGELFFGEGSRLTVL.

V gene TRBV13 combines with J gene TRBJ1-4, with D possibly TRBD1 on 6 matching bases. Germline V gives CDR1 PRHDT, CDR2 FYEKMQ (reference sequence). This CDR3 comprises 14 residues. The V end was cut by 3 bases, the J end by 4 bases, with 9 bases between. CDR3 loop: CASSFTGFNEKLFF. The CDR3 nucleotides read TGTGCCAGCAGCTTCACAGGGTTTAATGAAAAACTGTTTTTT.

This chain joins TRBV6-5 and TRBJ2-6; unclear D gene. Germline V gene sequence: CDR1 MNHEY, CDR2 SVGAGI. The CDR3 totals 15 residues. Trimming stripped 5 bases from V and 2 bases from J, with 10 bases between. The CDR3 spells CASSPVDTGANVLTF. The CDR3 DNA reads as TGTGCCAGCAGTCCAGTGGATACTGGGGCCAACGTCCTGACTTTC.

This chain connects TRBV30 to TRBJ1-1; D is possibly TRBD1 (5 bases). Trimming pared 3 bases from V and 3 bases from J, leaving 23 bases between. The CDR3 covers 17 residues. In germline, CDR1 is GTSNPN, CDR2 SVGIG (reference sequence). This chain's CDR3 is CAWRRGTGMRSDTEAFF. DNA for the CDR3: TGTGCCTGGAGGCGGGGGACCGGGATGAGAAGCGACACTGAAGCTTTCTTT.

The genes are TRBV5-4 and TRBJ1-3; 7 bases align to TRBD1. The CDR3 contains 15 residues. V lost 2 bases and J lost 4; bases outside the gene matches: 6. Germline V gene data show CDR1 as SGHNT and CDR2 as YYREEE (reference sequence). The CDR3 sequence: CASSLGTGVGNTIYF. CDR3 nucleotide sequence: TGTGCCAGCAGCTTAGGTACAGGGGTCGGAAACACCATATATTTT.

This chain joins TRBV5-4 and TRBJ2-7, with 10 positions matching TRBD1. Looked up from germline, CDR1 is SGHNT and CDR2 is YYREEE (reference sequence). V lost 4 bases and J lost 5; bases outside the gene matches: 3. The CDR3 spans 13 residues. For the CDR3, the DNA is TGTGCCAGCAGCGTTGACAGGGGGCACGAGCAGTACTTC. It is translated as CASSVDRGHEQYF.